The clone carrying this T cell receptor beta chain has ten or more counts. Its cognate antigen is unknown. One entry per CDR3 protein, called by TCRdb with MiXCR from the reads. The repertoire has approximately 990,000 distinct CDR3 sequences, 30% to 40% of them found once; the top ten carry about an eighth. The germline gives CDR1 MNHEY, CDR2 SVGEGT. V was clipped by 6 bases and J by 6 bases; unmatched bases: 11. The CDR3 extends over 15 amino acids. The sample originates from a study of T cell repertoires in cytomegalovirus infection. Overall study context: Both CMV infection and a matching HLA type were indicated by public TCR beta signatures. Regarding the study as a whole: Identification of carriers of CMV plus the relevant HLA was performed using cumulative public TCR beta family frequency. The response measured ex vivo was dominated by TCR beta clonotypes (HLA-C-restricted and CMV-specific).

The chain links TRBV6-2 or TRBV6-3 to TRBJ2-1; 7 bases match TRBD2. This sequence originates from a human donor in good health (CMV status not recorded). Some clones in this sample may be carry-over from other donors' samples. The sequenced sample was cultured CD8+ T cells from PBMCs, obtained from culture after CMV antigen stimulation. The CDR3 DNA reads TGTGCCAGCAGCTCCGGGGGGAACCTACTCAATGAGCAGTTCTTC. This gives the protein CASSSGGNLLNEQFF.